The 16 T cell receptor beta chains given below trace back to one sample, sequenced in a study of cytomegalovirus exposure and HLA in healthy donors. With 60 Vbeta and 13 Jbeta primers, the PCR was carried out. Only in-frame clones appear in the TCRdb table, and some are missing; sequencing was by immunoSEQ multiplex PCR. The profile covers around 140,000 clones, with roughly 8.8% appearing a single time and roughly 6.4% taken by the ten largest. Specimen: PBMCs. These receptors were taken from a woman between 40 and 50 years old in good health and CMV-seropositive.

This chain connects TRBV4-1 to TRBJ1-5, with D hard to call. The CDR3 spans 17 residues. Germline values: CDR1 MGHRA, CDR2 YSYEKL. The V end was cut by 3 bases, the J end by 0 bases, with 15 bases between. CDR3 nucleotide sequence: TGCGCCAGCAGCCAGGAACTAGTGGACTTTAGCAATCAGCCCCAGCATTTT. It translates to CASSQELVDFSNQPQHF.

There are a few counts of this clone. This rearrangement joins TRBV19 to TRBJ1-1; TRBD1 might be the D (6 bases). Germline values: CDR1 LNHDA, CDR2 SQIVND (reference sequence). This CDR3 contains 11 residues. Trimming took off 8 bases at V and 7 bases at J, with 11 bases between the two ends. CDR3 amino acids: CASGIQGEAFF. The CDR3 DNA reads TGTGCCAGTGGAATACAGGGTGAAGCTTTCTTT.

In this sample, this clone turned up a few times. The chain recombines TRBV7-9 with TRBJ1-2, with 8 bases identical to TRBD1. CDR3 length: 14 residues. Trimming took 4 bases from V and 9 from J; bases not matched to a gene: 10. Looked up from germline, CDR1 is SEHNR and CDR2 is FQNEAQ (reference sequence). CDR3 amino acids: CASSSMDRDGSYTF. CDR3 sequence (DNA): TGTGCCAGCAGCTCGATGGACAGGGATGGAAGCTACACCTTC. The full variable domain, in which reference TRBV7-9 and TRBJ1-2 provide the parts outside the CDR3, is DTGVSQNPRHKITKRGQNVTFRCDPISEHNRLYWYRQTLGQGPEFLTYFQNEAQLEKSRLLSDRFSAERPKGSFSTLEIQRTEQGDSAMYLCASSSMDRDGSYTFGSGTRLTVV.

In its sample, this clone was seen a few times. V and J are TRBV5-4 and TRBJ1-1; D unclear. The CDR3 loop spans 15 amino acids. The V end was cut by 0 bases, the J end by 5 bases, with 14 bases between. Germline V gene data show CDR1 as SGHNT and CDR2 as YYREEE (reference sequence). CDR3 amino acids: CASSLDFDLGTEAFF. The CDR3 DNA sequence: TGTGCCAGCAGCTTGGATTTTGACCTAGGTACTGAAGCTTTCTTT.

This clone was counted a few times. The chain links TRBV5-1 to TRBJ1-6; TRBD1 matches 9 bases. J lost 10 bases, V lost 4 bases, and 9 bases had no gene match. From germline, CDR1 is SGHRS and CDR2 YFSETQ. The CDR3 has 15 residues. CDR3 loop: CASSPGQGIWSPLHF. The DNA of the CDR3 is TGCGCCAGCAGCCCCGGACAGGGGATATGGTCACCCCTCCACTTT. Together with reference TRBV5-1 and TRBJ1-6, the CDR3 gives the full variable domain: KAGVTQTPRYLIKTRGQQVTLSCSPISGHRSVSWYQQTPGQGLQFLFEYFSETQRNKGNFPGRFSGRQFSNSRSEMNVSTLELGDSALYLCASSPGQGIWSPLHFGNGTRLTVT.

This clone was counted only a few times. The gene calls are TRBV19 and TRBJ2-3; D remains unclear. Per germline, CDR1 LNHDA and CDR2 SQIVND (reference sequence). The CDR3 totals 16 residues. V lost 3 bases and J lost 0, with 13 bases in between. The CDR3 reads CASSISYSFSTDTQYF. CDR3 coding DNA: TGTGCCAGTAGTATCTCATACAGCTTTAGCACAGATACGCAGTATTTT.

This sequence joins TRBV2 and TRBJ2-5; 10 bases fit TRBD2. The CDR3 has 16 residues. V lost 2 bases to trimming and J lost 4 bases; unmatched junction nucleotides: 7. Germline V gene lookup returns CDR1 SNHLY and CDR2 FYNNEI. This chain's CDR3 is CASSEWDSGGLETQYF. DNA for the CDR3: TGTGCCAGCAGTGAATGGGATAGCGGGGGGCTAGAGACCCAGTACTTC.

This clone has more than one count but fewer than ten. The chain's CDR3 is CASSAVGGPYNEQFF. CDR3 sequence (DNA): TGTGCCAGCAGCGCCGTGGGGGGGCCCTACAATGAGCAGTTCTTC. The chain employs TRBV14 and TRBJ2-1, with TRBD2 as a possible D gene (7 bases). This CDR3 comprises 15 residues. Trimming cost V 5 bases and J 2 bases, with 13 bases left between them. The germline gives CDR1 SGHDN, CDR2 FVKESK. Together with reference TRBV14 and TRBJ2-1, the CDR3 gives the full variable domain: EAGVTQFPSHSVIEKGQTVTLRCDPISGHDNLYWYRRVMGKEIKFLLHFVKESKQDESGMPNNRFLAERTGGTYSTLKVQPAELEDSGVYFCASSAVGGPYNEQFFGPGTRLTVL.

The chain has TRBV19 and TRBJ1-6; TRBD1 aligns across 8 bases. V shed 3 bases and J 7 bases; nucleotides not matched to a gene: 5. The germline V gene has CDR1 LNHDA and CDR2 SQIVND (reference sequence). CDR3 size: 15 residues. The CDR3 loop is CASSMGDRGNSPLHF. In DNA form, the CDR3 reads TGTGCCAGTAGTATGGGAGACAGGGGCAATTCACCCCTCCACTTT.

The J gene is TRBJ1-4, the V gene TRBV6-1, with TRBD1 as a possible D gene (6 bases). The CDR3 extends over 15 amino acids. Trimming removed 3 bases from V and 8 bases from J, with 16 bases in between. Germline-derived CDR1 and CDR2 are MNHNS and SASEGT. CDR3 amino acids: CASSDSGRGREKLFF. The CDR3 DNA is TGTGCCAGCAGTGATTCTGGCAGGGGACGGGAAAAACTGTTTTTT.

This sequence joins TRBV10-3 and TRBJ1-3, with 9 nucleotides matching TRBD1. The CDR3 sequence is 12 residues long. CDR1 and CDR2 from the germline V gene are ENHRY and SYGVKD. The V segment lost 9 bases and the J segment 4 bases; nucleotides outside the gene matches: 1. The CDR3 sequence is CAIGQGGNTIYF. CDR3 nucleotide sequence: TGTGCCATTGGACAGGGGGGAAACACCATATATTTT.

This clone was observed a handful of times. The rearrangement links TRBV5-1 to TRBJ1-1; 11 positions agree with TRBD1. V was pared by 0 bases and J by 3 bases, with 1 base of the junction left unmatched. Germline V gene data show CDR1 as SGHRS and CDR2 as YFSETQ. The CDR3 is 15 residues long. CDR3 in amino acids: CASSLADRGHTEAFF. The CDR3 region has the DNA TGCGCCAGCAGCTTGGCGGACAGGGGGCACACTGAAGCTTTCTTT.

CDR3 DNA sequence: TGTGCCAGCAGCTTCCGGGGGGGCAATGAGCAGTTCTTC. Its translation is CASSFRGGNEQFF. This chain links TRBV5-4 with TRBJ2-1, with 8 bases identical to TRBD2. The germline gives CDR1 SGHNT, CDR2 YYREEE (reference sequence). The CDR3 runs 13 residues. With V trimmed by 2 bases and J by 6 bases, 1 base remained unmatched.

This clone was counted a few times. The chain couples TRBV9 to TRBJ1-1, with D uncertain. Germline V lookup: CDR1 SGDLS, CDR2 YYNGEE. Trimming cost V 4 bases and J 2 bases, with 9 bases left between them. This CDR3 has 13 residues. As DNA, the CDR3 is TGTGCCAGCAGCCCCAAGACAAACACTGAAGCTTTCTTT. This gives the protein CASSPKTNTEAFF.

A few counts support this clone. V gene TRBV6-1 combines with J gene TRBJ2-2, with D possibly being TRBD2 (5 bases). The CDR3 runs 13 residues. The V and J ends lost 4 bases and 6 bases respectively, with 9 bases between them. Germline V gene sequence: CDR1 MNHNS, CDR2 SASEGT. CDR3 nucleotides: TGTGCCAGCAGTGTACTAGAGGCCGGGGAGCTGTTTTTT. Its protein product is CASSVLEAGELFF.

The V and J genes are TRBV6-6 and TRBJ1-3; tentative D call: TRBD1 (6 bases). Germline CDR1 and CDR2: MNHNY and SVGAGI (reference sequence). There are 16 residues in the CDR3. V shed 0 bases and J shed 2 bases, with 11 bases lying between them. In DNA, the CDR3 is TGTGCCAGCAGTTACTCGGGACAAAACCCTGGAAACACCATATATTTT. Protein: CASSYSGQNPGNTIYF.